This entry concerns a single T cell receptor beta chain. The antigen remains unidentified. The record originates from a study of a mutant IDH1 vaccine in newly diagnosed glioma. Study information: Vaccine administration was initiated 4-6 weeks following radiotherapy alone, or with temozolomide cycles.

Time point denoted: week 35, safety follow-up. The content of each vaccine dose was 300 ug of mutant IDH1 20-mer peptide, and topical imiquimod accompanied it. The vaccination schedule gave patients eight doses in weeks 1, 3, 5, 7, 11, 15, 19 and 23. The study, taken as a whole, reports: Altogether, around 93% of patients exhibited vaccine-induced immune responses.

CDR3 length: 14 amino acids. Using immunoSEQ multiplex PCR, the repertoire was profiled, and TCRdb retains in-frame clones only, with some absent. The top ten hold 5.7% of the sample, which has 45,000 to 60,000 clones, 70% to 90% seen once. This material consisted of PBMCs, taken from a glioma patient whose treatment included an IDH1 peptide vaccine. V is TRBV1 and J is TRBJ2-3; the table assigns TRBD2, which was not confirmed against the DNA. TRBV1 is a known pseudogene. The sequence derives from a woman aged 35 to 49 with glioma. CDR3 DNA: TGCACCAGCAGGCGGGGAAACCGAACAGATACGCAGTATTTT. Encoded protein: CTSRRGNRTDTQYF.